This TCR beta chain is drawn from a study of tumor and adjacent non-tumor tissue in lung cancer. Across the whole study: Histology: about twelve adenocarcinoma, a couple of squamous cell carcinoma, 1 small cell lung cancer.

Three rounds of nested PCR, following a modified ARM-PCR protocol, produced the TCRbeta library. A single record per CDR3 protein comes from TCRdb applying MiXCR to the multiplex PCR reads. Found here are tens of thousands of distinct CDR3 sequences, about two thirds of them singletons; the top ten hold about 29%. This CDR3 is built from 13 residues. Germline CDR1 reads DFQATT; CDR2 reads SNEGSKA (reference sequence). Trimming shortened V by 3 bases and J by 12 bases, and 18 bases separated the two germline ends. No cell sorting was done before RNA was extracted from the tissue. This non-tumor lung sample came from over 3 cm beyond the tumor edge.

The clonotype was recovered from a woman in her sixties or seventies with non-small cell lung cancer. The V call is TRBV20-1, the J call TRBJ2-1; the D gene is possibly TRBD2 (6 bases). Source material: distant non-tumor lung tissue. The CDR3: CSASQGGVGGQFF. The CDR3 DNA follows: TGCAGTGCTAGTCAGGGAGGAGTGGGCGGGCAGTTCTTC.